The 6 T cell receptor beta chains presented below share a single source sample, sequenced in a study of blood T cells in healthy people across ages. The second PCR ran about 7 to 12 cycles with a sample-barcoded 5' primer and J-beta primers. TCRdb used MiXCR to reprocess the 5' RACE reads, holding one entry per CDR3 protein. The profile shows 1.5 million to 2 million distinct CDR3 sequences, 49% of them singletons. Sequenced sample: blood. These receptors were obtained from a woman aged 40 to 50 in good health.

The chain is built from TRBV12-3 or TRBV12-4 and TRBJ2-3, with D maybe TRBD2 (5 bases). CDR3 length: 13 residues. V gave up 5 bases and J gave up 5 bases, with 11 bases separating them. CDR3 coding DNA: TGTGCCAGCAGTATAGAGGGCGTAGATACGCAGTATTTT. This codes for CASSIEGVDTQYF.

This clonotype was seen a few times. The chain recombines TRBV15 with TRBJ2-7; D not certain. The CDR3 has 14 amino acids. The germline V and J ends were trimmed by 1 base and 0 bases, with 7 bases remaining between them. Germline V gene lookup returns CDR1 LNHNV and CDR2 YYDKDF (reference sequence). This CDR3 is CATSRGLSSYEQYF. In nucleotides, the CDR3 is TGTGCCACCAGCAGAGGTCTAAGCTCCTACGAGCAGTACTTC.

The chain uses TRBV5-6 and TRBJ2-7; D is undetermined. Deletions cut 0 bases from V and 3 bases from J, with 16 bases between. The CDR3 is made up of 16 amino acids. Germline CDR1 and CDR2: SGHDT and YYEEEE. The CDR3 sequence: CASSLGPRLDLYEQYF. CDR3 DNA: TGTGCCAGCAGCTTGGGGCCCCGACTGGACCTCTACGAGCAGTACTTC.

This chain connects TRBV4-2 to TRBJ1-4; 8 positions match TRBD1. J gave up 3 bases and V 0 bases, and 12 bases lay outside the gene matches. CDR1 LGHNA and CDR2 YNFKEQ come from the germline V gene. This CDR3 is built from 19 residues. Here the CDR3 reads CASSQDQGASPRANEKLFF. For the CDR3, the DNA is TGTGCCAGCAGCCAAGATCAGGGGGCTTCCCCAAGGGCTAATGAAAAACTGTTTTTT.

V is TRBV20-1 and J is TRBJ2-4, with 7 bases lining up with TRBD2. Per germline, CDR1 DFQATT and CDR2 SNEGSKA (reference sequence). V lost 2 bases to trimming and J lost 1 base; unmatched junction nucleotides: 8. The CDR3 length is 16 residues. CDR3 residues: CSARSGGRIAKNIQYF. CDR3 nucleotides: TGCAGTGCTAGATCGGGAGGTAGGATTGCCAAAAACATTCAGTACTTC.

This clonotype has only one observation. The chain employs TRBV19 and TRBJ2-5, with 13 bases aligning to TRBD2. V shed 5 bases, J shed 2 bases, and the junction held 14 bases outside the gene matches. Per the germline V gene, CDR1 is LNHDA and CDR2 is SQIVND (reference sequence). The CDR3 spans 19 residues. The chain's CDR3 is CASSESFGTSGITQETQYF. Written as DNA, the CDR3 is TGTGCCAGTAGTGAGAGTTTCGGGACTAGCGGGATAACTCAAGAGACCCAGTACTTC.